This TCR beta chain was recovered during a study of memory CD4+ T cells and cytomegalovirus serostatus. Study-level findings and limits: About two fifths of the roughly 150 known CMV-associated TCRbeta sequences appeared in CD4+ memory.

There are 16 residues in the CDR3. Germline lookup yields CDR1 LNHDA and CDR2 SQIVND (reference sequence). Trimming removed 10 bases from V and 9 bases from J; junction bases left unmatched: 20. TCRdb's table, derived via immunoSEQ multiplex PCR, lists solely in-frame clones and lacks some. The data show tens of thousands of clones, under 80% seen once. Single viable CD3+CD4+CD8-CD45RO+ cells were sorted as the memory CD4+ T cells. Positive selection with CD4 microbeads enriched total CD4+ T cells. About this clone itself: The antigen remains undetermined.

This receptor was obtained from an adult in good health and CMV-seronegative. Sequencing was carried out using memory CD4+ T cells from blood. This chain joins TRBV19 and TRBJ2-1, with 8 bases aligning to TRBD2. The CDR3 reads CATLRRSGRSSVEQFF. DNA for the CDR3: TGTGCCACCCTACGACGGAGCGGGAGAAGTTCGGTTGAGCAGTTCTTC.